This TCR beta chain was recovered during a study of cytotoxic CD8 clonotypes in ibrutinib-treated CLL. As for the study in general: Sequenced samples delivered averages of around 250,000 productive templates and about 90,000 productive rearrangements.

Study results and caveats: Clonotypes that were public were uncommon, and they contracted or stayed stable on treatment. Ibrutinib response saw clonality rise, and progression saw it return toward baseline.

Here immunoSEQ multiplex PCR was the method, and the copy in TCRdb shows in-frame clones only, minus some. The repertoire holds some 200,000 clones, with nearly 80% as singletons. Per germline, CDR1 MDHEN and CDR2 SYDVKM. The CDR3 is made up of 12 amino acids. This clone was seen once. Antigen: not known. At one boundary the junction diverges from the germline segment, which might be a read error. Cryopreserved PBMCs supplied about 2 micrograms of genomic DNA for TCR beta libraries. This TCR was recovered from a human donor with chronic lymphocytic leukemia. The V call is TRBV28, the J call TRBJ2-5; D is uncertain. The specimen was PBMCs, collected after 12 months of ibrutinib treatment. Here the CDR3 DNA reads TGTGCCAGCAGTTTAACCAAGGAGATCCAGTACTTC. Its protein is CASSLTKEIQYF. Using reference TRBV28 and TRBJ2-5 for the parts outside the CDR3, the full variable domain is DVKVTQSSRYLVKRTGEKVFLECVQDMDHENMFWYRQDPGLGLRLIYFSYDVKMKEKGDIPEGYSVSREKKERFSLILESASTNQTSMYLCASSLTKEIQYFGPGTRLLVL.